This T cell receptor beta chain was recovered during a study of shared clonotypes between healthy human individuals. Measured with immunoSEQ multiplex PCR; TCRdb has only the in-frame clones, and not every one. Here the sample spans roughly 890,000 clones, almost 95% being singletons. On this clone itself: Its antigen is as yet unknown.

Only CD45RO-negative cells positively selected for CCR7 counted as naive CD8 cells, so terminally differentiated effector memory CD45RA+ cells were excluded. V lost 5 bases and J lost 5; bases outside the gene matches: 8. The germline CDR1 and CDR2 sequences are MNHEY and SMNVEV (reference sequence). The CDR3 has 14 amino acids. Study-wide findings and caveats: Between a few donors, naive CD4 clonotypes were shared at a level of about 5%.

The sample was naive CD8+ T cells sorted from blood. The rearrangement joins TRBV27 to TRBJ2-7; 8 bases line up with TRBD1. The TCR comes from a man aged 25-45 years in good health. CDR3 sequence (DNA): TGTGCCAGCAGTCCAAGGACAGGGAGCCACGAGCAGTACTTC. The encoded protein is CASSPRTGSHEQYF.